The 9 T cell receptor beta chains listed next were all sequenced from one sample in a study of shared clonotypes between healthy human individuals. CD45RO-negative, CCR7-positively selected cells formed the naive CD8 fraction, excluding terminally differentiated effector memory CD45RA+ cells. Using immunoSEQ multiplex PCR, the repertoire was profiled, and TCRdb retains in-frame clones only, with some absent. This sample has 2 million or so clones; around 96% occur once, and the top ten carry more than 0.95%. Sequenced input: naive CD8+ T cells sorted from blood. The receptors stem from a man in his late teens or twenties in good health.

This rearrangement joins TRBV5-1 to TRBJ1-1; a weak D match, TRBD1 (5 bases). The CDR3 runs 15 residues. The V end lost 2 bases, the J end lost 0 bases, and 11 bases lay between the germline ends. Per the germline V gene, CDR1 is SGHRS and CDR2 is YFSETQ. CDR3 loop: CASSLEPGLNTEAFF. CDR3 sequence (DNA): TGCGCCAGCAGCTTAGAACCGGGACTGAACACTGAAGCTTTCTTT.

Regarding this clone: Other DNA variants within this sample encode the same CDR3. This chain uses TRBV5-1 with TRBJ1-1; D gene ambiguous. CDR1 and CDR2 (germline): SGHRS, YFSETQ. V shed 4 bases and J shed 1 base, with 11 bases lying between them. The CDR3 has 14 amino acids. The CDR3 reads CASSVRGPNTEAFF. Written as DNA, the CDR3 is TGCGCCAGCAGCGTGAGAGGGCCGAACACTGAAGCTTTCTTT.

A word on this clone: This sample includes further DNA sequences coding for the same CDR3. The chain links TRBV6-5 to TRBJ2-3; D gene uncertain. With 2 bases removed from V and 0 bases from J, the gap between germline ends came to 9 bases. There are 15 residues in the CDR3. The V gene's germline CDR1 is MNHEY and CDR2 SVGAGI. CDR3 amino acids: CASSYTGSSTDTQYF. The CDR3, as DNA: TGTGCCAGCAGTTACACCGGCTCGAGCACAGATACGCAGTATTTT.

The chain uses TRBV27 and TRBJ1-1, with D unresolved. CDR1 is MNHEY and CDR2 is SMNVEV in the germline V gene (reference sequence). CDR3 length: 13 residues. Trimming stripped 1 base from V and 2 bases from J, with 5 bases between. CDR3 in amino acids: CASSLFSNTEAFF. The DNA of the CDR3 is TGTGCCAGCAGTTTATTTTCTAACACTGAAGCTTTCTTT.

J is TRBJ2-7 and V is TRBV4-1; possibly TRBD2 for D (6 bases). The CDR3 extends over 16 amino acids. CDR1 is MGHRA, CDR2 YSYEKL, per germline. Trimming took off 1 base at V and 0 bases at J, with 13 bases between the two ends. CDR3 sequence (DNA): TGCGCCAGCAGCCAAGGGGTAGCGGAGTTCTCCTACGAGCAGTACTTC. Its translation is CASSQGVAEFSYEQYF.

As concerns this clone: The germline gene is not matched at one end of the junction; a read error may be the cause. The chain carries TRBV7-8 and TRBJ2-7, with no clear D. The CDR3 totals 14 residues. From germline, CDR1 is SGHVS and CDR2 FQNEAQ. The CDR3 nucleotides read TGTGCCAGCAGCTTAAATGCCAATATAGGAGTCGTGGACTTC. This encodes CASSLNANIGVVDF.

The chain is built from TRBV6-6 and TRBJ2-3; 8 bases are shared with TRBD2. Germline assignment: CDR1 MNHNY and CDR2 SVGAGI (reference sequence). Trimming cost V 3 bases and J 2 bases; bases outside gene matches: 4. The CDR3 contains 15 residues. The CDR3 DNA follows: TGTGCCAGCAGTTATGTAGCGGGAAACACAGATACGCAGTATTTT. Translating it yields CASSYVAGNTDTQYF.

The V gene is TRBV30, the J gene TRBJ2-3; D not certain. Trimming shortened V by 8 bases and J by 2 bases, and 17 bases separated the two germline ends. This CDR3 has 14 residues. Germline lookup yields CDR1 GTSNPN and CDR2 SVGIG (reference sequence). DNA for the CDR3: TGTGCCCGTTTTTTGGTGGCCCCCACAGATACGCAGTATTTT. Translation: CARFLVAPTDTQYF. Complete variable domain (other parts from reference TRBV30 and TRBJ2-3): SQTIHQWPATLVQPVGSPLSLECTVEGTSNPNLYWYRQAAGRGLQLLFYSVGIGQISSEVPQNLSASRPQDRQFILSSKKLLLSDSGFYLCARFLVAPTDTQYFGPGTRLTVL.

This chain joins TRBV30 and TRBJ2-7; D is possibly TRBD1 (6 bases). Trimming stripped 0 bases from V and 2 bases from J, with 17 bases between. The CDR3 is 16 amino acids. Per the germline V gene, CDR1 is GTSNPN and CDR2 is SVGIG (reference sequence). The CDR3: CAWSVQGDKWPYEQYF. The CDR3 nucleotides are TGTGCCTGGAGTGTACAAGGGGACAAGTGGCCCTACGAGCAGTACTTC.